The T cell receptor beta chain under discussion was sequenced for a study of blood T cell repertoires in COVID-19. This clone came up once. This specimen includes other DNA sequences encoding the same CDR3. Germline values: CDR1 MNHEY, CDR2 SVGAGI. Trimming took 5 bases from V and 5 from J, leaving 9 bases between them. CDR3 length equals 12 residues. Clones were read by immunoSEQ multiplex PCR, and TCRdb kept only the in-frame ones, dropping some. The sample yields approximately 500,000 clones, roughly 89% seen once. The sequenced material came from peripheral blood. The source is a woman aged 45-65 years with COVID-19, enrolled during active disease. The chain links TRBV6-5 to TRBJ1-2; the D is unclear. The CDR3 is CASSPGGYGYTF. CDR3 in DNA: TGTGCCAGCAGTCCCGGAGGATATGGCTACACCTTC.